The 3 T cell receptor beta chains presented below share a single source sample, sequenced in a study of cytomegalovirus exposure and HLA in healthy donors. Profiled with immunoSEQ multiplex PCR; TCRdb holds only in-frame clones, not every one. In the table there are some 60,000 clones, 90% to 97% of which are singletons. Sequencing used PBMCs. The receptors here all came from a man between 18 and 29 years old in good health and CMV-seronegative.

CDR3 residues: CASSLEGQPQHF. For the CDR3, the DNA is TGCGCCAGCAGCTTAGAGGGTCAGCCCCAGCATTTT. The chain has TRBV4-1 and TRBJ1-5, with no clear D. V was shortened by 5 bases and J by 6 bases, with 8 bases between the two germline ends. The CDR3 runs to 12 residues. Per the germline V gene, CDR1 is MGHRA and CDR2 is YSYEKL.

The rearrangement links TRBV28 to TRBJ2-6, with 7 bases identical to TRBD1. V lost 9 bases to trimming and J lost 4 bases; unmatched junction nucleotides: 6. The CDR3 loop spans 14 amino acids. Germline lookup yields CDR1 MDHEN and CDR2 SYDVKM. CDR3 nucleotides: TGTGCCAGTAGAACAGGGGCGGGGGCCAACGTCCTGACTTTC. It is translated as CASRTGAGANVLTF.

This CDR3 is CASTISGTPYEQYF. The CDR3 DNA reads TGTGCCAGCACCATATCCGGGACACCCTACGAGCAGTACTTC. The V and J genes are TRBV7-9 and TRBJ2-7; maybe TRBD1 (6 bases). The CDR3 consists of 14 residues. Germline values: CDR1 SEHNR, CDR2 FQNEAQ (reference sequence). Trimming pared 7 bases from V and 2 bases from J, leaving 15 bases between.